The clone carrying this TCR beta chain was detected only once. Profiled with immunoSEQ multiplex PCR; TCRdb holds only in-frame clones, not every one. The sample yields under 850,000 clones, 72% seen once. The sample is drawn from a study of shared clonotypes between healthy human individuals. V gave up 2 bases and J gave up 7 bases, with 11 bases separating them. The CDR3 covers 13 residues. In germline, CDR1 is SEHNR, CDR2 FQNEAQ (reference sequence). The chain recombines TRBV7-9 with TRBJ2-5; D is unresolved. The sequence was obtained from a woman in her 30s in good health. The sample was memory CD4+ T cells sorted from blood. Subset described: CD45RA-negative fraction. The CDR3, as DNA: TGTGCCAGCAGCTTAAATCCACCCGGGACCCAGTACTTC. Encoded protein: CASSLNPPGTQYF. Drawing the rest from reference TRBV7-9 and TRBJ2-5, the complete variable domain is DTGVSQNPRHKITKRGQNVTFRCDPISEHNRLYWYRQTLGQGPEFLTYFQNEAQLEKSRLLSDRFSAERPKGSFSTLEIQRTEQGDSAMYLCASSLNPPGTQYFGPGTRLLVL.